Shown below are 27 T cell receptor beta chains from a single sample sequenced in a study of T cell repertoires in cytomegalovirus infection. These TCRs' antigens remain unknown. MiXCR, run by TCRdb on the reads, gives a single entry per CDR3 protein. The profile covers approximately 600,000 distinct CDR3 sequences, with under 45% appearing a single time and 48% taken by the ten largest. Material: cultured PBMCs, obtained from culture after CMV antigen stimulation. The receptor set was obtained from a human donor in good health (CMV status not recorded). Some clones in this sample may be carry-over from other donors' samples.

The genes are TRBV5-4 and TRBJ2-7; 10 bases agree with TRBD2. Germline V gives CDR1 SGHNT, CDR2 YYREEE (reference sequence). V trimming: 3 bases; J trimming: 3 bases; junction bases outside the gene matches: 9. The CDR3 extends over 16 amino acids. The CDR3 DNA reads as TGTGCCAGCAGCTCTCCACAGCGGGAGGGCGTCTACGAGCAGTACTTC. Translated, it gives CASSSPQREGVYEQYF.

The chain has TRBV3-1 and TRBJ2-5, with D perhaps assigned TRBD1 or TRBD2 (5 bases each). V was cut by 0 bases and J by 0 bases, with 17 bases left in between. Looked up from germline, CDR1 is LGHDT and CDR2 is YNNKEL (reference sequence). CDR3 length equals 18 residues. The CDR3 nucleotides read TGTGCCAGCAGCCAAGAATTGGGGGATCGGAAGTACCAAGAGACCCAGTACTTC. It encodes CASSQELGDRKYQETQYF.

This clonotype was found a few times. The rearrangement joins TRBV5-1 to TRBJ2-5; weak D call: TRBD1 (5 bases). Trimming shortened V by 3 bases and J by 4 bases, and 19 bases separated the two germline ends. Germline lookup yields CDR1 SGHRS and CDR2 YFSETQ. CDR3 size: 16 residues. This CDR3 reads CASSWGRPGKGETQYF. CDR3 DNA sequence: TGCGCCAGCAGCTGGGGCCGACCAGGGAAGGGAGAGACCCAGTACTTC.

The chain has TRBV28 and TRBJ1-5; possible D gene TRBD1, 5 bases. In germline, CDR1 is MDHEN, CDR2 SYDVKM. This CDR3 comprises 16 residues. Trimming removed 0 bases at V and 6 bases at J, with 15 bases between. CDR3 sequence (DNA): TGTGCCAGCAGTTTATGGTCTGGGCAGGGCTCTCAGCCCCAGCATTTT. Translated, it gives CASSLWSGQGSQPQHF.

The chain combines TRBV7-9 with TRBJ2-2; possible D gene TRBD1, 6 bases. The CDR3 spans 18 residues. With 4 bases removed from V and 1 base from J, the gap between germline ends came to 19 bases. Germline V gene sequence: CDR1 SEHNR, CDR2 FQNEAQ (reference sequence). The CDR3 reads CASSSSGFRDKNTGELFF. CDR3 coding DNA: TGTGCCAGCAGCTCGAGCGGTTTCCGGGACAAGAACACCGGGGAGCTGTTTTTT.

The rearrangement joins TRBV6-6 to TRBJ1-5, with TRBD1 identical over 10 bases. Trimming at V came to 2 bases and at J to 7 bases, leaving 11 bases not matched to a gene. The CDR3 spans 17 residues. CDR1 is MNHNY and CDR2 is SVGAGI in the germline V gene (reference sequence). The CDR3 reads CASSYILGQGELQPQHF. DNA for the CDR3: TGTGCCAGCAGTTACATCTTAGGACAGGGGGAATTACAGCCCCAGCATTTT.

This clonotype has more than one count but fewer than ten. The junction differs from germline at one of its ends, possibly a read error. This chain connects TRBV19 to TRBJ2-1; D gene unclear. Per the germline V gene, CDR1 is LNHDA and CDR2 is SQIVND (reference sequence). The CDR3 runs 14 residues. CDR3 bases: TGTGCCAGTAGGATAGGGCCCTCCTACAATGAGCAGTTCTTC. Amino acids: CASRIGPSYNEQFF.

This CDR3 is CASTDGGSVETQYF. DNA for the CDR3: TGTGCCAGCACCGACGGGGGTAGCGTTGAGACCCAGTACTTC. The chain is built from TRBV6-6 and TRBJ2-5; a possible D gene is TRBD2 (6 bases). This CDR3 spans 14 amino acids. The ends were cut back, 7 bases at V and 5 bases at J, with 17 bases in the middle. Germline CDR1 is MNHNY and CDR2 is SVGAGI (reference sequence).

There are a few counts of this clonotype. V usage is TRBV11-2 and J usage is TRBJ2-5, with D perhaps matching TRBD2 (6 bases). With 5 bases removed from V and 1 base from J, the gap between germline ends came to 14 bases. CDR3 length equals 15 residues. CDR1 SGHAT and CDR2 FQNNGV come from the germline V gene. CDR3 region: CASSRSGEVQETQYF. The CDR3 coding sequence is TGTGCCAGCAGCCGGTCCGGGGAGGTCCAAGAGACCCAGTACTTC.

In its sample, this clonotype was seen a few times. The chain couples TRBV7-9 to TRBJ2-2; 11 positions agree with TRBD1. CDR3 size: 17 residues. Germline loops: CDR1 SEHNR, CDR2 FQNEAQ (reference sequence). After removal of 2 bases from V and 4 bases from J, the junction contained 6 bases not matched to a gene. CDR3 in amino acids: CASSLTPGTGGTGELFF. In DNA, the CDR3 is TGTGCCAGCAGCTTAACCCCCGGGACAGGGGGCACCGGGGAGCTGTTTTTT.

This clonotype was detected only a few times. V usage is TRBV19 and J usage is TRBJ2-1; D call uncertain. From germline, CDR1 is LNHDA and CDR2 SQIVND (reference sequence). The CDR3 runs to 16 residues. Trimming took off 3 bases at V and 0 bases at J, with 12 bases between the two ends. CDR3 sequence (DNA): TGTGCCAGTAGTATCTCCACAGCCAGCTCCTACAATGAGCAGTTCTTC. Translated, it gives CASSISTASSYNEQFF.

This clonotype came up a few times. This sequence joins TRBV12-3 or TRBV12-4 and TRBJ1-6; D is unclear. The length of the CDR3 is 13 residues. The V gene lost 5 bases and the J gene lost 10 bases, with 12 bases spanning the gap. The CDR3 DNA sequence: TGTGCCAGCAGTGGTACAGAGGACTCACCCCTCCACTTT. Encoded protein: CASSGTEDSPLHF.

The rearrangement links TRBV12-3 or TRBV12-4 to TRBJ2-7, with D hard to call. V was clipped by 1 base and J by 6 bases, with 16 bases between them. The CDR3 runs to 15 residues. The CDR3 DNA is TGTGCCAGCAGTTTAGGGGTAGACTTACGCCTCGAGCAGTACTTC. Its protein is CASSLGVDLRLEQYF.

The chain carries TRBV10-3 and TRBJ2-5, with 7 bases fitting TRBD2. This CDR3 comprises 14 residues. V shed 10 bases and J 1 base; nucleotides not matched to a gene: 9. CDR1 is ENHRY, CDR2 SYGVKD, per germline. CDR3 sequence reads: CATEGGTGQETQYF. The CDR3 DNA follows: TGTGCCACGGAGGGAGGGACGGGCCAAGAGACCCAGTACTTC.

This clonotype was observed a few times. This sequence joins TRBV19 and TRBJ2-3; possibly TRBD2 for D (5 bases). V was shortened by 9 bases and J by 0 bases, with 13 bases between the two germline ends. Looked up from germline, CDR1 is LNHDA and CDR2 is SQIVND (reference sequence). The CDR3 is made up of 14 amino acids. CDR3 DNA sequence: TGTGCCAGCAGAGCTAGCCTTAGCACAGATACGCAGTATTTT. The encoded protein is CASRASLSTDTQYF.

This clonotype came up once. The V and J genes are TRBV6-1 and TRBJ1-4; 9 nucleotides align to TRBD1. V gave up 6 bases and J gave up 4 bases; unmatched junction bases: 12. In germline, CDR1 is MNHNS, CDR2 SASEGT. The CDR3 is 17 residues long. This CDR3 reads CASSSGTGSSGNEKLFF. CDR3 bases: TGTGCCAGCAGCTCCGGGACAGGGAGTAGCGGTAATGAAAAACTGTTTTTT.

This clonotype was counted a few times. The chain is built from TRBV12-3 or TRBV12-4 and TRBJ1-5, with D unresolved. Trimming took off 5 bases at V and 10 bases at J, with 21 bases between the two ends. CDR3 length equals 15 residues. CDR3 sequence: CASSTDRVVLFPQHF. Here the CDR3 DNA reads TGTGCCAGCAGTACTGATAGGGTAGTTTTGTTTCCCCAGCATTTT.

This clonotype was counted a few times. The chain uses TRBV7-2 and TRBJ2-4; D is possibly TRBD2 (5 bases). Trimming pared 3 bases from V and 4 bases from J, leaving 10 bases between. Per germline, CDR1 SGHTA and CDR2 FQGNSA. CDR3 length equals 14 residues. This chain's CDR3 is CASSFAGIKNIQYF. The CDR3 bases are TGTGCCAGCAGCTTTGCGGGTATAAAAAACATTCAGTACTTC.

Ten or more counts support this clonotype. The genes are TRBV7-9 and TRBJ1-1, with no clear D. Germline CDR1 reads SEHNR; CDR2 reads FQNEAQ (reference sequence). V was shortened by 1 base and J by 5 bases, with 8 bases between the two germline ends. The CDR3 sequence is 13 residues long. CDR3 in amino acids: CASSLEGGTEAFF. CDR3 DNA: TGTGCCAGCAGCTTAGAAGGTGGGACTGAAGCTTTCTTT.

This chain connects TRBV12-3 or TRBV12-4 to TRBJ1-4, with D perhaps matching TRBD1 (5 bases). The V end was cut by 3 bases, the J end by 8 bases, with 13 bases between. The CDR3 runs to 14 residues. CDR3 coding DNA: TGTGCCAGCAGTTTCTTGTTGGGACCGGAAAAACTGTTTTTT. It yields the protein CASSFLLGPEKLFF.

The chain combines TRBV5-1 with TRBJ2-7; D may be TRBD2 (7 bases). V lost 4 bases and J lost 0, with 11 bases in between. The CDR3 runs to 14 residues. Germline V gene lookup returns CDR1 SGHRS and CDR2 YFSETQ. Here the CDR3 reads CASSGGAASYEQYF. The CDR3 nucleotides are TGCGCCAGCAGCGGGGGGGCGGCCTCCTACGAGCAGTACTTC.

There are a few counts of this clonotype. The chain couples TRBV6-5 to TRBJ1-2; 9 positions agree with TRBD1. The V segment lost 0 bases and the J segment 4 bases; nucleotides outside the gene matches: 0. This CDR3 region has 14 residues. Looked up from germline, CDR1 is MNHEY and CDR2 is SVGAGI. The CDR3 reads CASSYSQGAYGYTF. CDR3 in DNA: TGTGCCAGCAGTTACTCACAGGGGGCCTATGGCTACACCTTC.

Concerning this clonotype: A much larger clone differs from this one at a single base, so this may be a read error. The CDR3 here is CASSVSWGQGGELFF. The CDR3 nucleotides read TGTGCCAGCAGCGTTAGTTGGGGCCAGGGCGGGGAGCTGTTTTTT. The rearrangement uses TRBV7-2 and TRBJ2-2; maybe TRBD1 (5 bases). Germline values: CDR1 SGHTA, CDR2 FQGNSA. The CDR3 loop spans 15 amino acids. V was shortened by 5 bases and J by 7 bases, with 17 bases between the two germline ends.

CDR3 sequence: CASSPGQGIWAYEQYF. The CDR3 DNA reads as TGTGCCAGCAGCCCAGGACAGGGTATATGGGCCTACGAGCAGTACTTC. V usage is TRBV11-2 and J usage is TRBJ2-7; 8 bases agree with TRBD1. This CDR3 has 16 amino acids. The germline V gene has CDR1 SGHAT and CDR2 FQNNGV. J lost 2 bases, V lost 5 bases, and 11 bases had no gene match.

This clonotype was found a few times. The CDR3 sequence is CASSSWTGGDYGYTF. CDR3 coding DNA: TGTGCCAGCAGCTCCTGGACAGGTGGGGACTATGGCTACACCTTC. This sequence joins TRBV7-2 and TRBJ1-2; 7 bases agree with TRBD1. CDR1 is SGHTA and CDR2 is FQGNSA in the germline V gene. The CDR3 has 15 amino acids. Trimming at V came to 4 bases and at J to 3 bases, leaving 8 bases not matched to a gene.

The chain recombines TRBV7-6 with TRBJ2-7, with 8 positions matching TRBD2. There are 15 residues in the CDR3. J lost 6 bases, V lost 5 bases, and 12 bases had no gene match. CDR1 and CDR2 (germline): SGHVS, FNYEAQ. In DNA, the CDR3 is TGTGCCAGCAGCCAGACTAGCGACCGGGCGTTCGAGCAGTACTTC. Translating it yields CASSQTSDRAFEQYF.

The rearrangement uses TRBV20-1 and TRBJ1-5; 8 nucleotides match TRBD1. Germline CDR1 and CDR2: DFQATT and SNEGSKA (reference sequence). With V trimmed by 2 bases and J by 6 bases, 12 bases remained unmatched. This CDR3 spans 16 amino acids. CDR3 sequence: CSARPTGVKSGQPQHF. The CDR3, as DNA: TGCAGTGCTAGACCGACAGGGGTTAAGAGTGGTCAGCCCCAGCATTTT.